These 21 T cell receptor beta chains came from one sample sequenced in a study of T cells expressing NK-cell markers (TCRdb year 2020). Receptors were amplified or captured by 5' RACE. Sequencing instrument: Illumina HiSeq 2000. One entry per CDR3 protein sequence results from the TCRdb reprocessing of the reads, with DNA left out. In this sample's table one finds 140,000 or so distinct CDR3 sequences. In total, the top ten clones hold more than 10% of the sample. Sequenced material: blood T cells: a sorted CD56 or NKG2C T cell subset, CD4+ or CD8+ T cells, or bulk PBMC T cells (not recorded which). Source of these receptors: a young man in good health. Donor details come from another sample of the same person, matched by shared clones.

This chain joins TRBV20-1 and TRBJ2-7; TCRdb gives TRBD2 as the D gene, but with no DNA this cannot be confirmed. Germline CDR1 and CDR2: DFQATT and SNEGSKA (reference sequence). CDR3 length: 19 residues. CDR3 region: CSARPLGKLGTGLAYEQYF.

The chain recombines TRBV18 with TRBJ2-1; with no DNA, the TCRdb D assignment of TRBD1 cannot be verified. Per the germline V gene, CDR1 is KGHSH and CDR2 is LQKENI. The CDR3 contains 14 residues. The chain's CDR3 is CASSAFRDDNEQFF. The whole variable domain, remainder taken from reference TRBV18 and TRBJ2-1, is NAGVMQNPRHLVRRRGQEARLRCSPMKGHSHVYWYRQLPEEGLKFMVYLQKENIIDESGMPKERFSAEFPKEGPSILRIQQVVRGDSAAYFCASSAFRDDNEQFFGPGTRLTVL.

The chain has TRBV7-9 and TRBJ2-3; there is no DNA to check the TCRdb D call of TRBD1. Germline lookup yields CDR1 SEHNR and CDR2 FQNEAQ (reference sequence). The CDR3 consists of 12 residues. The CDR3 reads CASRGGTDTQYF.

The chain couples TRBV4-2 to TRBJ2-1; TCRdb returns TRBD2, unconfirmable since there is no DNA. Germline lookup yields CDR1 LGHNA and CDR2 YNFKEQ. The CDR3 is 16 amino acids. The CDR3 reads CASSPQLGLEDNEQFF.

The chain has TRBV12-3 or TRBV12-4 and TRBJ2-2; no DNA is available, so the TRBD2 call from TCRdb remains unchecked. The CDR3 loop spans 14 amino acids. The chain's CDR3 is CASRSPEGTGELFF.

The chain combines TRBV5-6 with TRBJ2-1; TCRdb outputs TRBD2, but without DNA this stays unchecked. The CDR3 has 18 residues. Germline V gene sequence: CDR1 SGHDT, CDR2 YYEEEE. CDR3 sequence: CASSLDVSSGNLYNEQFF.

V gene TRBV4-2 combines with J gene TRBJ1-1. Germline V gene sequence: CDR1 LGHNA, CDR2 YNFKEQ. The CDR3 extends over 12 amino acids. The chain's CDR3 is CASSQGLYEAFF.

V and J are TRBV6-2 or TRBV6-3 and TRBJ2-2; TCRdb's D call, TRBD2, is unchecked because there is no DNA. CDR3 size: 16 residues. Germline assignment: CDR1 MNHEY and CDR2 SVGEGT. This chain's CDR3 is CASTGTSGRLTGELFF.

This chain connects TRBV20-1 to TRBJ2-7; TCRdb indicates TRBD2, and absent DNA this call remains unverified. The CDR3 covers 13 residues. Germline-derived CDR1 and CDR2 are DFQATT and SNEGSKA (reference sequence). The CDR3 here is CSGAGGLWYEQYF.

The CDR3 sequence is CASSRLADSDTQYF. The chain combines TRBV7-9 with TRBJ2-3; TCRdb calls TRBD2, which cannot be checked without DNA. The germline gives CDR1 SEHNR, CDR2 FQNEAQ (reference sequence). CDR3 length: 14 residues.

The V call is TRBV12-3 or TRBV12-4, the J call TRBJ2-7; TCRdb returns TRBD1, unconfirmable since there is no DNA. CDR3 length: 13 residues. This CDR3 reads CASTPGQSYEQYF.

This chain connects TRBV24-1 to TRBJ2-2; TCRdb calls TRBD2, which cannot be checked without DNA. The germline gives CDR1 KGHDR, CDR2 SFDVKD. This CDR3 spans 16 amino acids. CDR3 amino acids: CATGGLAGEDTGELFF.

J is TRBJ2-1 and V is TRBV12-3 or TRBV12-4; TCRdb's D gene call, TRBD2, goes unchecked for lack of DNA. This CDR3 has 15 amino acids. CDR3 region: CASSLASGSVNEQFF.

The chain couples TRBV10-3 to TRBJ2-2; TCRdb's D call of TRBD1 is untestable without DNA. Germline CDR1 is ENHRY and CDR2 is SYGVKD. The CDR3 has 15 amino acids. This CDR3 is CAISEGTGSTGELFF.

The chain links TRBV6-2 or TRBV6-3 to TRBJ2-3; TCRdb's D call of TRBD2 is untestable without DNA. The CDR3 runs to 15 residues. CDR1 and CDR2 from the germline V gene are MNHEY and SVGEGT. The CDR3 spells CATNRGLAGTDTQYF.

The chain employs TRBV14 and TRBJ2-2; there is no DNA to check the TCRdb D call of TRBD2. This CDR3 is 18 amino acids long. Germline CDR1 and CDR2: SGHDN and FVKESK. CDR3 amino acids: CASSQVGAGGPNTGELFF.

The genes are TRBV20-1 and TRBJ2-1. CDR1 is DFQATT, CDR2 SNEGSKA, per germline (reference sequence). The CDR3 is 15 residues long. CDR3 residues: CSASGSPSGYNEQFF.

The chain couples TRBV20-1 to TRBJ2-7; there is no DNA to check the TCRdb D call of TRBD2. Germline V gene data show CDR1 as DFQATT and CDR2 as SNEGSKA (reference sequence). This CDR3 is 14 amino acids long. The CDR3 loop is CSALAGSSSYEQYF.

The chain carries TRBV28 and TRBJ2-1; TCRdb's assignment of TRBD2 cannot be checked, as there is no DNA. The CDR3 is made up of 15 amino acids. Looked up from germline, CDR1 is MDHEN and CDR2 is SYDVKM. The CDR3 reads CASSTIASTYNEQFF.

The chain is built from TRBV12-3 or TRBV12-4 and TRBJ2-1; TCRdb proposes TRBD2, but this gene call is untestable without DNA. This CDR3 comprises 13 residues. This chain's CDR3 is CASSRGVVLEQFF.

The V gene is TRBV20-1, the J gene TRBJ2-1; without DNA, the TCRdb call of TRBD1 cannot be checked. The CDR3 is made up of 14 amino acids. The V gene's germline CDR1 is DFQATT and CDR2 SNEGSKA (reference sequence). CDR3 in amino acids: CSASVGLRRDEQFF.